This section outlines one T cell receptor beta chain sequence together with its context. Germline V gene sequence: CDR1 SGHDN, CDR2 FVKESK. The length of the CDR3 is 14 residues. The germline V and J ends were trimmed by 0 bases and 3 bases, with 5 bases remaining between them. This entry is derived from a study of T cells in Graves' hyperthyroidism and ophthalmopathy. The source material, RNA transcripts, was used to amplify TCR beta CDR3 regions. HTBI primers were used for first-round RT-PCR of the TCR CDR3. TCRdb used MiXCR to reprocess the multiplex PCR reads, holding one entry per CDR3 protein. The sample gives fewer than 250,000 distinct CDR3 sequences, roughly 15% of which show up once; 25% to 30% is in the top ten.

This TCR derives from a woman aged 18-29 years with Graves' ophthalmopathy. Sequenced material: blood. The rearrangement uses TRBV14 and TRBJ2-2; D is undetermined. The CDR3 is CASSQDWYTGELFF. CDR3 DNA sequence: TGTGCCAGCAGCCAAGATTGGTACACCGGGGAGCTGTTTTTT.